A single sample gave rise to the 5 T cell receptor beta chains below, sequenced in a study of early T cells in non-severe SARS-CoV-2 infection. TCRdb redid the calling of the 5' RACE reads with MiXCR, one entry per CDR3 protein. The sample lists approximately 81,000 distinct CDR3 sequences, roughly an eighth occurring once. The sample was whole blood. Receptors originate from an adult who was a healthcare worker with PCR-confirmed SARS-CoV-2 infection or an uninfected control (not recorded which).

The V call is TRBV5-1, the J call TRBJ1-1, with D possibly TRBD1 on 5 matching bases. The CDR3 runs 15 residues. Trimming removed 4 bases from V and 7 bases from J, with 20 bases in between. Germline V gene sequence: CDR1 SGHRS, CDR2 YFSETQ. The CDR3 here is CASSPGTGLQIEAFF. The CDR3 bases are TGCGCCAGCAGCCCGGGAACGGGACTTCAGATTGAAGCTTTCTTT.

The chain links TRBV5-4 to TRBJ2-3, with 10 bases matching TRBD1. Germline CDR1 and CDR2: SGHNT and YYREEE (reference sequence). The CDR3 covers 16 residues. Trimming removed 4 bases from V and 3 bases from J; junction bases left unmatched: 8. The DNA of the CDR3 is TGTGCCAGCAGCCCCTGGGACAGGGGTATGACAGATACGCAGTATTTT. Protein product: CASSPWDRGMTDTQYF.

In its sample, this clonotype was seen many times. The chain combines TRBV7-9 with TRBJ2-7; D ambiguous. V lost 5 bases and J 2 bases, leaving 13 bases between the germline ends. The CDR3 consists of 14 residues. Germline V gene sequence: CDR1 SEHNR, CDR2 FQNEAQ (reference sequence). Here the CDR3 reads CASSPTVDTYEQYF. For the CDR3, the DNA is TGTGCCAGCAGCCCCACGGTGGATACCTACGAGCAGTACTTC.

This CDR3 is CSVGRQQNTEAFF. The CDR3, as DNA: TGCAGCGTTGGCAGGCAGCAGAACACTGAAGCTTTCTTT. The chain couples TRBV29-1 to TRBJ1-1; D gene unclear. CDR1 is SQVTM and CDR2 is ANQGSEA in the germline V gene. The CDR3 has 13 amino acids. V dropped 4 bases and J dropped 1 base, with 10 bases sitting between them.

This clonotype was picked up many times. This chain connects TRBV25-1 to TRBJ1-2; D gene unclear. The CDR3 consists of 13 residues. From germline, CDR1 is MGHDK and CDR2 SYGVNS. Trimming removed 4 bases at V and 5 bases at J, with 11 bases between. CDR3 coding DNA: TGTGCCAGCAGTGGGCGGACGGCGTATGGCTACACCTTC. Translating gives CASSGRTAYGYTF.